This TCR beta chain was sequenced in a study of CD8 T cells in ankylosing spondylitis. Comment on this clonotype: Its matching antigen is unknown.

General observations from the study: Disease-linked clones were reportedly significantly enriched in matched ankylosing spondylitis synovial fluid.

Quantitative barcoded 5'-RACE was used to prepare TCR beta libraries. TCRdb ran MiXCR on the 5' RACE reads and lists one entry per CDR3 protein. The sample yields 250,000 to 400,000 distinct CDR3 sequences, 9.5% to 13% seen once. Germline V gene lookup returns CDR1 MNHEY and CDR2 SVGAGI. This CDR3 is built from 18 residues. The V segment lost 0 bases and the J segment 6 bases; nucleotides outside the gene matches: 13. The chain recombines TRBV6-5 with TRBJ2-3, with 9 bases matching TRBD2. The sequence derives from a female donor with ankylosing spondylitis or in good health (not recorded which). Sequencing input: blood, either unsorted or a sorted T cell fraction (not recorded which). The CDR3 loop reads CASSYSRTGGGATDTQYF. In DNA form, the CDR3 reads TGTGCCAGCAGTTACTCGAGGACGGGCGGGGGGGCCACCGATACGCAGTATTTT.